What follows is one T cell receptor (beta chain) and its context. The sample originates from a study of cytomegalovirus exposure and HLA in healthy donors. Germline V gene lookup returns CDR1 MNHEY and CDR2 SMNVEV (reference sequence). The ends were cut back, 6 bases at V and 4 bases at J, with 4 bases in the middle. CDR3 length equals 12 residues. Researchers ran the PCR with 60 Vbeta and 13 Jbeta primers. Assay: immunoSEQ multiplex PCR; the TCRdb copy retains only in-frame clones and omits some. Of 20,000 to 30,000 clones in the sample, 79% were seen once. The origin of this receptor is a male donor in good health and CMV-seronegative. The chain couples TRBV27 to TRBJ1-6; D uncertain. Sequencing was done on a sample of PBMCs. For the CDR3, the DNA is TGTGCCAGCAGGGAGTATAATTCACCCCTCCACTTT. This gives the protein CASREYNSPLHF.